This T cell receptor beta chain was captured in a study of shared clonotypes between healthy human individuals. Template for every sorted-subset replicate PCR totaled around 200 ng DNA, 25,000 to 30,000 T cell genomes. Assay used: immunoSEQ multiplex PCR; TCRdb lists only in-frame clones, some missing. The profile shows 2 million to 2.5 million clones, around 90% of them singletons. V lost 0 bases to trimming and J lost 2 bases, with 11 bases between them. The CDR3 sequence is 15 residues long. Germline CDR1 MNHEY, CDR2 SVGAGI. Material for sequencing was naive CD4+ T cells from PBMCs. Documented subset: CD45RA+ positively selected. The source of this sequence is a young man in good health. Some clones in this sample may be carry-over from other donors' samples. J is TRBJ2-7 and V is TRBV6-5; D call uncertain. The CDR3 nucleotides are TGTGCCAGCAGTTACTCGAAGGCAGGCACCTACGAGCAGTACTTC. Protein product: CASSYSKAGTYEQYF.